The 6 T cell receptor beta chains given below trace back to one sample, sequenced in a study of blood T cell repertoires in COVID-19. TCRdb's copy holds only in-frame clones and misses some; the assay was immunoSEQ multiplex PCR. The table shows 150,000 to 250,000 clones, with roughly 83% occurring only once. The sample consisted of peripheral blood. The receptors here all came from a woman aged 40 to 50 with COVID-19, enrolled during active disease.

This sequence joins TRBV2 and TRBJ1-6, with 8 positions matching TRBD1. The junction had 1 base not matched to a gene; V was cut back by 6 bases and J by 0 bases. The CDR3 is 15 residues long. The germline V gene encodes CDR1 SNHLY and CDR2 FYNNEI. The CDR3 protein is CASRQGGSYNSPLHF. As DNA, the CDR3 is TGTGCCAGCAGACAGGGGGGCTCCTATAATTCACCCCTCCACTTT.

This chain joins TRBV9 and TRBJ2-1; 8 bases are a match to TRBD2. Losses at the gene ends were 0 bases for V and 4 bases for J; bases not matched to a gene: 9. CDR1 and CDR2 from the germline V gene are SGDLS and YYNGEE. CDR3 length equals 17 residues. CDR3 protein: CASSVASPSGGYNEQFF. CDR3 bases: TGTGCCAGCAGCGTAGCTAGCCCGAGCGGGGGTTACAATGAGCAGTTCTTC. Full variable domain (missing parts from reference TRBV9 and TRBJ2-1): DSGVTQTPKHLITATGQRVTLRCSPRSGDLSVYWYQQSLDQGLQFLIQYYNGEERAKGNILERFSAQQFPDLHSELNLSSLELGDSALYFCASSVASPSGGYNEQFFGPGTRLTVL.

This clone was recorded at least ten times. V is TRBV7-9 and J is TRBJ1-5; D call uncertain. V dropped 6 bases and J dropped 1 base, with 13 bases sitting between them. The CDR3 is 15 amino acids. Germline V gene lookup returns CDR1 SEHNR and CDR2 FQNEAQ (reference sequence). The CDR3 loop is CASRFVRRSNQPQHF. In DNA form, the CDR3 reads TGTGCCAGCAGATTCGTTAGGAGGAGCAATCAGCCCCAGCATTTT.

The CDR3 here is CASSLGNRGRNTEAFF. CDR3 nucleotide sequence: TGTGCCAGCAGCTTAGGGAACAGGGGTCGTAACACTGAAGCTTTCTTT. The rearrangement uses TRBV7-6 and TRBJ1-1; TRBD1 aligns across 7 bases. The CDR3 sequence is 16 residues long. V was clipped by 1 base and J by 2 bases; unmatched bases: 7. CDR1 and CDR2 (germline): SGHVS, FNYEAQ.

In its sample, this clone was seen once. The chain employs TRBV18 and TRBJ2-7; TRBD1 matches 7 bases. CDR3 length: 13 amino acids. CDR1 is KGHSH and CDR2 is LQKENI in the germline V gene. Losses at the gene ends were 5 bases for V and 2 bases for J; bases not matched to a gene: 3. The CDR3 loop is CASSAGQAYEQYF. In nucleotides, the CDR3 is TGTGCCAGCTCAGCCGGACAGGCCTACGAGCAGTACTTC.

The genes are TRBV11-2 and TRBJ2-5; D gene unclear. V lost 7 bases to trimming and J lost 6 bases, with 21 bases between them. The CDR3 contains 15 residues. Germline V gene data show CDR1 as SGHAT and CDR2 as FQNNGV. Here the CDR3 reads CASTIPGRVSQTQYF. CDR3 sequence (DNA): TGTGCCAGCACCATACCCGGCCGGGTCTCGCAGACCCAGTACTTC.